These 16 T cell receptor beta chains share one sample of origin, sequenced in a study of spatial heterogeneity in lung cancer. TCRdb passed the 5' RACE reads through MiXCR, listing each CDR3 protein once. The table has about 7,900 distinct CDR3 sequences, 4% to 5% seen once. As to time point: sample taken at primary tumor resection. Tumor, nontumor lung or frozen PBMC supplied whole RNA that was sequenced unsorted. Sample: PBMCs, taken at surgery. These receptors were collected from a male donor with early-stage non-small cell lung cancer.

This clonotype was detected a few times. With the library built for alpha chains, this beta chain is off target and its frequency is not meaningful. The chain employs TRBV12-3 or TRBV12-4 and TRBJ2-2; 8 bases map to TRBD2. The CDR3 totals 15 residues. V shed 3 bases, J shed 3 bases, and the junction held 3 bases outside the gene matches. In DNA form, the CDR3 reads TGTGCCAGCAGTTTGGGGACTAGATACACCGGGGAGCTGTTTTTT. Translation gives CASSLGTRYTGELFF.

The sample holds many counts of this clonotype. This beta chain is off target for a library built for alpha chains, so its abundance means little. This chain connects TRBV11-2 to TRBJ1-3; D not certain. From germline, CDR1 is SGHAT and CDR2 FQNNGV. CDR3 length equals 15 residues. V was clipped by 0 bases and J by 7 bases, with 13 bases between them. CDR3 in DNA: TGTGCCAGCAGCTTAGATCCCCTTGGTGTGAACACCATATATTTT. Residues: CASSLDPLGVNTIYF.

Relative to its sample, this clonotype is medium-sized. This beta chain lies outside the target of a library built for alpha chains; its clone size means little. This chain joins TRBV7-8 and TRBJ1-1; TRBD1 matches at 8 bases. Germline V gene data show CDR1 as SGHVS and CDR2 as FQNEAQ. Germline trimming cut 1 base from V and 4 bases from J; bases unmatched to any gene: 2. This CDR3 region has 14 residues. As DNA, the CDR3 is TGTGCCAGCAGCTTAGGGACAGGGAGCACTGAAGCTTTCTTT. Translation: CASSLGTGSTEAFF.

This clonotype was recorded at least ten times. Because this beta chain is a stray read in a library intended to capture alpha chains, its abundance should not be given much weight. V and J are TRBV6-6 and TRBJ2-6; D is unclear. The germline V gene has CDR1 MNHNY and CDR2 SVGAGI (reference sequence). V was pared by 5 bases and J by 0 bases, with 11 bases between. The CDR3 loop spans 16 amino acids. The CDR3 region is CASSPRTISGANVLTF. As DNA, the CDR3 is TGTGCCAGCAGTCCCCGCACCATCTCTGGGGCCAACGTCCTGACTTTC.

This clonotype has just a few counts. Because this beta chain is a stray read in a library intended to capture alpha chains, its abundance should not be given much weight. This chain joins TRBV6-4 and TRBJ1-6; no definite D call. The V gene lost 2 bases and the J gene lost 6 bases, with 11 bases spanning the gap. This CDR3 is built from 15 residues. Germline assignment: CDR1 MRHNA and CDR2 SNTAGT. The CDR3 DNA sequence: TGTGCCAGCAGTGACACGTCAGCCGGTAATTCACCCCTCCACTTT. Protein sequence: CASSDTSAGNSPLHF.

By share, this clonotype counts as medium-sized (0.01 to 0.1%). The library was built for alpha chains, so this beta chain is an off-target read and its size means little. The CDR3 spells CASSLLGARAGELFF. In DNA, the CDR3 is TGTGCCAGCAGCTTGCTGGGGGCGCGCGCCGGGGAGCTGTTTTTT. This chain uses TRBV27 with TRBJ2-2; D possibly corresponds to TRBD1 (6 bases). Germline CDR1 reads MNHEY; CDR2 reads SMNVEV (reference sequence). V lost 6 bases and J 6 bases, leaving 17 bases between the germline ends. The CDR3 is made up of 15 amino acids.

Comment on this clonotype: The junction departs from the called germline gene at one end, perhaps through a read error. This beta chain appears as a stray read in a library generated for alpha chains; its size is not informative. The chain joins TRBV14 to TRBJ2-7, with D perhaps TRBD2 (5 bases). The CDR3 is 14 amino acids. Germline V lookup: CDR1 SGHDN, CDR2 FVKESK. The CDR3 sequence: CACSLRLGSGEQYF. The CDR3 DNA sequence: TGTGCCTGCAGCCTCCGACTGGGGAGTGGAGAGCAGTACTTC. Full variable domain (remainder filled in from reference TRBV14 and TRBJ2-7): EAGVTQFPSHSVIEKGQTVTLRCDPISGHDNLYWYRRVMGKEIKFLLHFVKESKQDESGMPNNRFLAERTGGTYSTLKVQPAELEDSGVYFCACSLRLGSGEQYFGPGTRLTVT.

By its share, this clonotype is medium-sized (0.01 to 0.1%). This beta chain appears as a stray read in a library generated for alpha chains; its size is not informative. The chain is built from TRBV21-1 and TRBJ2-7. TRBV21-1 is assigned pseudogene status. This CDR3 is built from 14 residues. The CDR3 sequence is CASSKGPPSYEQYF. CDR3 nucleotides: TGTGCCAGCAGCAAAGGGCCCCCATCCTACGAGCAGTACTTC.

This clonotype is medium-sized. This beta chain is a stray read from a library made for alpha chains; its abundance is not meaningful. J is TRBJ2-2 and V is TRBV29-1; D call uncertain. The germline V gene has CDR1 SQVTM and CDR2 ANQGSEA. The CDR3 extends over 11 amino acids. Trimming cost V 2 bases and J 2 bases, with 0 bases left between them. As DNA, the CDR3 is TGCAGCGTTGAAAACACCGGGGAGCTGTTTTTT. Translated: CSVENTGELFF.

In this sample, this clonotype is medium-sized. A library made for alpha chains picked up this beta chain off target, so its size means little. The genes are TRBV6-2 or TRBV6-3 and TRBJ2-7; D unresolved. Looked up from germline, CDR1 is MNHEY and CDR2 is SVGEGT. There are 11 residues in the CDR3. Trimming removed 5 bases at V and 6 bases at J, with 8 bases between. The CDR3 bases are TGTGCCAGCAGTCACCTATCCGAGCAGTACTTC. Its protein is CASSHLSEQYF.

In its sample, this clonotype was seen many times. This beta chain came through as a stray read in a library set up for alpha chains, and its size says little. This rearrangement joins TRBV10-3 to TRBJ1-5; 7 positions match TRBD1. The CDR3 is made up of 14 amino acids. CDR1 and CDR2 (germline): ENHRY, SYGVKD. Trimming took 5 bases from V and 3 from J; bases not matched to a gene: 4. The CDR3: CAISTGDVNQPQHF. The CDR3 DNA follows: TGTGCCATCAGTACAGGGGACGTCAATCAGCCCCAGCATTTT.

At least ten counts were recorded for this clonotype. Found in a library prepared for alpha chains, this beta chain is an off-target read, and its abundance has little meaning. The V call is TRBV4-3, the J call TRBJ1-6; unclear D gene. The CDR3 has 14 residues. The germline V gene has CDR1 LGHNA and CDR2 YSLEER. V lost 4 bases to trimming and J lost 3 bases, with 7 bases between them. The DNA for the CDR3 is TGCGCCAGCAGCCGTTGGGACTATAATTCACCCCTCCACTTT. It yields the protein CASSRWDYNSPLHF.

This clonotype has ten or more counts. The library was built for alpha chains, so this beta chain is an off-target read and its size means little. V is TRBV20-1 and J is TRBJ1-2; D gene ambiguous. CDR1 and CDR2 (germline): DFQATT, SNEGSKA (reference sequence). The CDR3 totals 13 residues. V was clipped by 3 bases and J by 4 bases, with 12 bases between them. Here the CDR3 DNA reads TGCAGTGCTAGTTTCGGACGGATCTATGGCTACACCTTC. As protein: CSASFGRIYGYTF.

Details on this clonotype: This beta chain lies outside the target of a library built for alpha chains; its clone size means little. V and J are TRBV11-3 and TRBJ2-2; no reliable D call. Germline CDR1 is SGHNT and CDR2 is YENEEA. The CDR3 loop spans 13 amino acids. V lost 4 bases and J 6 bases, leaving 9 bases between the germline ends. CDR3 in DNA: TGTGCCAGCAGCTCGACACGGGCCGGGGAGCTGTTTTTT. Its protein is CASSSTRAGELFF.

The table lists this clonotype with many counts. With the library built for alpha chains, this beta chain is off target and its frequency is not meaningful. The CDR3 is CASSSLPPGENEKLFF. As DNA, the CDR3 is TGCGCCAGCAGCTCCCTCCCCCCAGGGGAGAATGAAAAACTGTTTTTT. The rearrangement joins TRBV5-1 to TRBJ1-4; possibly TRBD1 for D (6 bases). The CDR3 covers 16 residues. The germline CDR1 and CDR2 sequences are SGHRS and YFSETQ. Trimming removed 3 bases at V and 5 bases at J, with 17 bases between.

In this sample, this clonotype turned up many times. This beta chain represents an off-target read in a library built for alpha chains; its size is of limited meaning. This chain's CDR3 is CASRPTSGGWATQYF. In DNA form, the CDR3 reads TGTGCCAGCAGGCCGACTAGCGGGGGGTGGGCTACGCAGTATTTT. The chain joins TRBV6-5 to TRBJ2-3; 13 positions match TRBD2. The trim removed 6 bases at V and 8 bases at J, leaving 8 bases unmatched. The CDR3 has 15 amino acids. Germline loops: CDR1 MNHEY, CDR2 SVGAGI.